This record looks at one TCR beta chain sequence and its context. Its antigen is unknown. Clones were read by immunoSEQ multiplex PCR, and TCRdb kept only the in-frame ones, dropping some. Of around 90,000 clones in the sample, around 93% were seen once. Germline V CDR1 and CDR2: WSHSY, SAAADI. The CDR3 loop spans 14 amino acids. The data belong to a study of graft-versus-host responses after intestinal transplantation. Study at large: The study gave all recipients anti-thymocyte globulin induction, then tacrolimus and steroids for 2 to 3 years.

V is TRBV10-2 and J is TRBJ2-5, with 11 bases fitting TRBD1. The assigned J gene may be wrong: the sequence end matches TRBJ2-7 better. The source was unstimulated CD8+ T cells sorted from spleen or lymph node cells, collected before intestinal transplant. This TCR was sampled from a human donor who received an intestinal transplant. This chain's CDR3 is CASSNPDRGLEQYF. CDR3 nucleotide sequence: TGCGCCAGCTCTAACCCGGACAGGGGGCTCGAGCAGTACTTC.